This T cell receptor (beta chain) was sequenced during a study of blood T cell repertoires in COVID-19. From germline, CDR1 is MNHEY and CDR2 SVGAGI. The CDR3 covers 14 residues. V was pared by 2 bases and J by 0 bases, with 2 bases between. The table lists this clone with a count of one. The protocol was immunoSEQ multiplex PCR, while the TCRdb copy is restricted to in-frame clones and leaves out a portion. The table records about 6,400 clones, roughly 82% of them present only once. The TCR comes from a human donor with active COVID-19. The donor label of this sample is uncertain. Sequenced: peripheral blood. The chain has TRBV6-5 and TRBJ2-6, with D uncertain. In DNA form, the CDR3 reads TGTGCCAGCAGTTACCTCTCTGGGGCCAACGTCCTGACTTTC. Amino acids: CASSYLSGANVLTF.